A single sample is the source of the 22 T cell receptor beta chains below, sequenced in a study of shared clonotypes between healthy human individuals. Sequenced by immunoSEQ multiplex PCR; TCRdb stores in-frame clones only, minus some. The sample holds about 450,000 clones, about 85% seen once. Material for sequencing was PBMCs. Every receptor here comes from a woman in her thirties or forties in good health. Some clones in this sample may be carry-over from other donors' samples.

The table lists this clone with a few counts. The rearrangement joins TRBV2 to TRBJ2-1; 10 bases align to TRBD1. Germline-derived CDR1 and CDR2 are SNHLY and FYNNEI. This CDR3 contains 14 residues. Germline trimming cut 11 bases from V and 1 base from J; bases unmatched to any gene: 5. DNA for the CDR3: TGTGCCTCTCAGGACAGGGGGTCCTACAATGAGCAGTTCTTC. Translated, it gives CASQDRGSYNEQFF. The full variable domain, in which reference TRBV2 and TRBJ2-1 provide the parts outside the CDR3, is EPEVTQTPSHQVTQMGQEVILRCVPISNHLYFYWYRQILGQKVEFLVSFYNNEISEKSEIFDDQFSVERPDGSNFTLKIRSTKLEDSAMYFCASQDRGSYNEQFFGPGTRLTVL.

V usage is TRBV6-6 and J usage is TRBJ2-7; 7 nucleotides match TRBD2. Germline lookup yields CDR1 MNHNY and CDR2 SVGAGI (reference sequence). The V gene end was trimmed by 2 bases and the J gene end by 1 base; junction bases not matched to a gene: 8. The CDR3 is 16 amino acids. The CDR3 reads CASSYPRASGSYEQYF. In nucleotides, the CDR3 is TGTGCCAGCAGTTACCCCAGGGCTAGCGGATCCTACGAGCAGTACTTC.

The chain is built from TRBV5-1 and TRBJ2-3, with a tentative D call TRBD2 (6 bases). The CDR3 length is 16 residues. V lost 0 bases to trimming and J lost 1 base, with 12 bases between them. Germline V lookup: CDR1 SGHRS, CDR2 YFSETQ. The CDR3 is CASSLDGGMGTDTQYF. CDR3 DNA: TGCGCCAGCAGCTTGGATGGCGGGATGGGCACAGATACGCAGTATTTT.

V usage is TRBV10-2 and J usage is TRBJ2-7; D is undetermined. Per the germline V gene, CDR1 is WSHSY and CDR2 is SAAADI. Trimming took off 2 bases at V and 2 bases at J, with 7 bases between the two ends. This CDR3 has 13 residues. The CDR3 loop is CASSEGDPYEQYF. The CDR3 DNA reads TGCGCCAGCAGTGAGGGGGATCCCTACGAGCAGTACTTC.

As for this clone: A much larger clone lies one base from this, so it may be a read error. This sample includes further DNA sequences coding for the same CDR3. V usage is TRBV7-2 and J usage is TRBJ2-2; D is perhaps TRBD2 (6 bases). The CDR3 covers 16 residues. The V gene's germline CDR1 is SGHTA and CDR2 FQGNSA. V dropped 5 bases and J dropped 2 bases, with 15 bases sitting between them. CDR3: CASSTQGLPNTGELFF. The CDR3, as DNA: TGTGCCAGCAGCACACAAGGACTACCCAACACCGGGGAGCTGTTTTTT.

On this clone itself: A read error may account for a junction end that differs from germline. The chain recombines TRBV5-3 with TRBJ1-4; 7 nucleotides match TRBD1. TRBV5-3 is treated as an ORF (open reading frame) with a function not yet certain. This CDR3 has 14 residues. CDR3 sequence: CASSLGTANEKLFF. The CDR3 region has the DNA TGTGCCAGCAGCTTAGGGACAGCTAATGAAAAACTGTTTTTT.

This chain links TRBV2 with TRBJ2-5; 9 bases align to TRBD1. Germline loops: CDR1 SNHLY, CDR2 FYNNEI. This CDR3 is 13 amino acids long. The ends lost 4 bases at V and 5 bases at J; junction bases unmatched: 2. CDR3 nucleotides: TGTGCCAGCAGTGCCACAGGGGGCGAGACCCAGTACTTC. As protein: CASSATGGETQYF.

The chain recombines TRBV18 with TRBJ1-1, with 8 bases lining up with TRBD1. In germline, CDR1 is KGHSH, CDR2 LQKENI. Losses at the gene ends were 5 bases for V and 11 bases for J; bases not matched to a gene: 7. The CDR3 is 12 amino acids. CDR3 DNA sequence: TGTGCCAGCTCATGGGACAGGAGTGGGGCTTTCTTT. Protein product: CASSWDRSGAFF.

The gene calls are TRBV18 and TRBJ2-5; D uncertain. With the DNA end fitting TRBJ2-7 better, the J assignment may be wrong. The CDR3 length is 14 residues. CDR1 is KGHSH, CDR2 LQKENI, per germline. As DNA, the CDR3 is TGTGCCAGCTCATCCGCGGACGGGTCCTACGAGCAGTACTTC. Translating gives CASSSADGSYEQYF.

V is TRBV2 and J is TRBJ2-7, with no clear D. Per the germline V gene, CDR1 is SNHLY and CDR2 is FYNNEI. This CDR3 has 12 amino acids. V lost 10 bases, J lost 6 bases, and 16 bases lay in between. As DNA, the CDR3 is TGTGCCATCCAGGACCCAGGTAGCGAGCAGTACTTC. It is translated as CAIQDPGSEQYF.

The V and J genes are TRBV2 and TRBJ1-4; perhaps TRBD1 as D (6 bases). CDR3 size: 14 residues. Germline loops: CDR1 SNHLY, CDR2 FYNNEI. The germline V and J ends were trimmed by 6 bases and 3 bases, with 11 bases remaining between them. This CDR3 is CASRGGAANEKLFF. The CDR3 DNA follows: TGTGCCAGCAGAGGGGGGGCGGCTAATGAAAAACTGTTTTTT.

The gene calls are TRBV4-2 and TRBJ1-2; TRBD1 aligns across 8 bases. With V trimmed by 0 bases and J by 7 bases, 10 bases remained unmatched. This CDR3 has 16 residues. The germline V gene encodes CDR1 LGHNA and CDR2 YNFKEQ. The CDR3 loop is CASSQDPAGGWGGYTF. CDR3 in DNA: TGTGCCAGCAGCCAAGATCCGGCAGGGGGCTGGGGTGGCTACACCTTC.

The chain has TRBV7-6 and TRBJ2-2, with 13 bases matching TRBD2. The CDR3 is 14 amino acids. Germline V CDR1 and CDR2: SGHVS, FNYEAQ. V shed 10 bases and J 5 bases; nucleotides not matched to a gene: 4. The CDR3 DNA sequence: TGTGCCACCTCGACTAGCGGGAGGACCGGGGAGCTGTTTTTT. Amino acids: CATSTSGRTGELFF.

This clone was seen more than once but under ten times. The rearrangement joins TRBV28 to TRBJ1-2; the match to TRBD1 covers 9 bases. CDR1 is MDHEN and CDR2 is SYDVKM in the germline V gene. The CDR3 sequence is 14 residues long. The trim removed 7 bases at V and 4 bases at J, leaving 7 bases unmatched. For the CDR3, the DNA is TGTGCCAGCAACCTGGCGGGACAGGGCTATGGCTACACCTTC. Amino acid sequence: CASNLAGQGYGYTF.

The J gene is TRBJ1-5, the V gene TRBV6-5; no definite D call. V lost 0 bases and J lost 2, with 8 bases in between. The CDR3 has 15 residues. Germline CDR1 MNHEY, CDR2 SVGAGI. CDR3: CASSYSSGGNQPQHF. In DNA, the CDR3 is TGTGCCAGCAGTTACTCATCCGGGGGCAATCAGCCCCAGCATTTT.

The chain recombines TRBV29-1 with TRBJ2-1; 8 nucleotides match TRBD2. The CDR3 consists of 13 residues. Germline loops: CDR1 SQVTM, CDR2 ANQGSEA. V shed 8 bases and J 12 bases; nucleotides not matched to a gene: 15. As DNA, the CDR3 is TGCAGCTGTGGGGGAATAGCGGGACCTGCGCAGTTCTTC. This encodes CSCGGIAGPAQFF.

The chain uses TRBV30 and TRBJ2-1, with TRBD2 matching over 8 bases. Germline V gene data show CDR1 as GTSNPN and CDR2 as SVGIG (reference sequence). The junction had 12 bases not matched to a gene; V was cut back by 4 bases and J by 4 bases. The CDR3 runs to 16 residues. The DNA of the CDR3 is TGTGCCTGGAAGCCAGCGGGGGTAGCGGGATACAATGAGCAGTTCTTC. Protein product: CAWKPAGVAGYNEQFF.

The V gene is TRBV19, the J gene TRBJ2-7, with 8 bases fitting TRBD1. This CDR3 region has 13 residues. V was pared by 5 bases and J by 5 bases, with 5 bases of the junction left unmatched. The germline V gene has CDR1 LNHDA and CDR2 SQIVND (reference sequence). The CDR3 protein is CASSYSDRDEQYF. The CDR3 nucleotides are TGTGCCAGTAGTTACTCGGACAGGGACGAGCAGTACTTC.

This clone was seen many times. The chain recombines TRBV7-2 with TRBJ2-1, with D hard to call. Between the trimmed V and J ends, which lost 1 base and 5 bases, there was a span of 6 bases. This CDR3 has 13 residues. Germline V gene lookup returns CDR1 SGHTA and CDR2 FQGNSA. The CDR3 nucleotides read TGTGCCAGCAGCTTAGGTTGGGACAATGAGCAGTTCTTC. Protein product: CASSLGWDNEQFF.

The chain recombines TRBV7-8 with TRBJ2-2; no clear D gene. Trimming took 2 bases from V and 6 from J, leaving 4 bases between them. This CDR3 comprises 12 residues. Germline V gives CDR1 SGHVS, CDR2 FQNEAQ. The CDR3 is CASSLFAGELFF. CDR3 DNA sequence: TGTGCCAGCAGCTTATTCGCCGGGGAGCTGTTTTTT. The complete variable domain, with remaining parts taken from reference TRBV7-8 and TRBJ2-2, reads GAGVSQSPRYKVAKRGQDVALRCDPISGHVSLFWYQQALGQGPEFLTYFQNEAQLDKSGLPSDRFFAERPEGSVSTLKIQRTQQEDSAVYLCASSLFAGELFFGEGSRLTVL.

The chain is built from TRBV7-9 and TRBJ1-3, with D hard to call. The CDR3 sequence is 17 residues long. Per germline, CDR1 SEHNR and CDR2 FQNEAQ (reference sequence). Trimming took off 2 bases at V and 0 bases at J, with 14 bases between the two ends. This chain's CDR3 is CASSLTGRTYSGNTIYF. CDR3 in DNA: TGTGCCAGCAGCTTAACTGGCAGGACTTACTCTGGAAACACCATATATTTT.

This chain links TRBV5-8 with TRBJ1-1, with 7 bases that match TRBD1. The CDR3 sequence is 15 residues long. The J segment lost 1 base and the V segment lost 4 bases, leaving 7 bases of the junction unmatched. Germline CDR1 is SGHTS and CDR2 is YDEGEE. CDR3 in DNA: TGTGCCAGCAGCCAGGGGACAGTCGGGAACACTGAAGCTTTCTTT. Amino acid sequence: CASSQGTVGNTEAFF.